This entry lists 14 T cell receptor beta chains sequenced from one sample in a study of read filtering for tumor transcriptome and immune sequencing. From approximately 430 ng of RNA, a library with molecular barcoded alpha/delta and beta/gamma adaptors was made. One entry per CDR3 protein results from TCRdb running MiXCR on the reads. The data contain approximately 150,000 distinct CDR3 sequences, roughly 13% of them singletons. Input material: a population of CD138-negative cells sorted from bone marrow. The receptors here all came from a donor aged 40 or older with multiple myeloma.

This clonotype was seen repeatedly, ten times or more. The J gene is TRBJ1-4, the V gene TRBV7-9; possibly TRBD1 for D (5 bases). The CDR3 spans 14 residues. CDR1 SEHNR and CDR2 FQNEAQ come from the germline V gene (reference sequence). The ends were cut back, 4 bases at V and 2 bases at J, with 8 bases in the middle. The CDR3 sequence is CASSSRQTNEKLFF. The CDR3 DNA reads as TGTGCCAGCAGCTCGCGACAGACTAATGAAAAACTGTTTTTT.

This clonotype was observed at least ten times. The CDR3 spells CASSYTGEAFF. The CDR3 DNA reads as TGTGCCAGCAGCTACACAGGGGAAGCTTTCTTT. The chain carries TRBV11-2 and TRBJ1-1, with D possibly matching TRBD1 (6 bases). Trimming took off 4 bases at V and 8 bases at J, with 8 bases between the two ends. Per germline, CDR1 SGHAT and CDR2 FQNNGV. The length of the CDR3 is 11 residues.

This clonotype was detected many times. The gene calls are TRBV10-1 and TRBJ2-1; D might be TRBD1 or TRBD2, each matching 5 bases. This CDR3 spans 16 amino acids. The ends were cut back, 3 bases at V and 6 bases at J, with 18 bases in the middle. Germline V lookup: CDR1 WNHNN, CDR2 SYGVQD (reference sequence). The CDR3 DNA is TGCGCCAGCAGTGAAAGAAGGGCTGGGGGTTTCAATGAGCAGTTCTTC. Translated, it gives CASSERRAGGFNEQFF.

This clonotype was observed many times. The chain links TRBV7-2 to TRBJ2-4; 8 bases agree with TRBD2. Germline CDR1 reads SGHTA; CDR2 reads FQGNSA. Trimming removed 6 bases from V and 3 bases from J; junction bases left unmatched: 10. The CDR3 loop spans 16 amino acids. CDR3 nucleotide sequence: TGTGCCAGCAGGCAACGGGAGGGATTGGACAAAAACATTCAGTACTTC. This codes for CASRQREGLDKNIQYF.

At least ten counts were recorded for this clonotype. This rearrangement joins TRBV27 to TRBJ1-1; 7 bases match TRBD1. There are 17 residues in the CDR3. The V and J ends lost 5 bases and 7 bases, in that order; junction bases with no gene match: 19. Germline assignment: CDR1 MNHEY and CDR2 SMNVEV (reference sequence). The CDR3 nucleotides read TGTGCCAGCAGTCCTGGGTATTTTCGGACAGGCGACCGTGAAGCTTTCTTT. Translating it yields CASSPGYFRTGDREAFF.

Ten or more counts support this clonotype. The chain combines TRBV7-6 with TRBJ2-3; D not resolved. Germline-derived CDR1 and CDR2 are SGHVS and FNYEAQ. The CDR3 is 14 residues long. Trimming cost V 1 base and J 1 base, with 6 bases left between them. The CDR3 region has the DNA TGTGCCAGCAGCTTAGAAGCTCGCACAGATACGCAGTATTTT. Its translation is CASSLEARTDTQYF.

This chain links TRBV20-1 with TRBJ2-2, with a possible D match to TRBD1 (6 bases). The CDR3 extends over 18 amino acids. Germline V CDR1 and CDR2: DFQATT, SNEGSKA (reference sequence). Trimming removed 0 bases at V and 4 bases at J, with 21 bases between. The CDR3 region is CSARDNTPTGWSTGELFF. The DNA for the CDR3 is TGCAGTGCTAGAGACAACACTCCAACAGGGTGGAGCACCGGGGAGCTGTTTTTT.

This chain connects TRBV30 to TRBJ2-3; D gene uncertain. The CDR3 length is 12 residues. From germline, CDR1 is GTSNPN and CDR2 SVGIG (reference sequence). Trimming removed 8 bases from V and 2 bases from J, with 11 bases in between. The chain's CDR3 is CALTRITDTQYF. The CDR3 DNA reads TGTGCCCTGACAAGGATCACAGATACGCAGTATTTT.

Concerning this clonotype: A single base separates this from a much larger clone, so it may be a read error. The gene calls are TRBV12-3 or TRBV12-4 and TRBJ2-7, with a weak D call TRBD1 (6 bases). The CDR3 totals 13 residues. The CDR3, as DNA: TGTGCCCGCAGCACGGGACAAATTTACGAGCAGTACTTC. Translating gives CARSTGQIYEQYF.

This clonotype was detected a few times. The chain joins TRBV7-9 to TRBJ2-6; TRBD1 matches at 8 bases. Germline loops: CDR1 SEHNR, CDR2 FQNEAQ (reference sequence). V shed 4 bases and J 1 base; nucleotides not matched to a gene: 15. The CDR3 has 20 residues. Written as DNA, the CDR3 is TGTGCCAGCAGCTCCCGGACCCAGGGGGCAAAGGGGTCTGGGGCCAACGTCCTGACTTTC. It specifies CASSSRTQGAKGSGANVLTF.

Worth noting for this clonotype: Possible read error: a much larger clone is one base away. The chain employs TRBV7-2 and TRBJ2-4; D tentatively reads TRBD1 or TRBD2 (5 bases each). The length of the CDR3 is 16 residues. CDR1 SGHTA and CDR2 FQGNSA come from the germline V gene. CDR3 region: CAGRHSGTAAKNIQYF. DNA for the CDR3: TGTGCCGGCAGACACTCGGGGACGGCAGCCAAAAACATTCAGTACTTC.

Points on this clonotype: This could be a read error, since a much larger clone is one nucleotide away. The V and J genes are TRBV12-3 or TRBV12-4 and TRBJ2-5; D unclear. V was clipped by 3 bases and J by 6 bases, with 8 bases between them. The CDR3 totals 12 residues. The CDR3 here is CASSFLGQTQYF. DNA for the CDR3: TGTGCCAGCAGTTTTCTGGGTCAGACCCAGTACTTC.

This clonotype was counted many times. The chain recombines TRBV7-9 with TRBJ1-6; D gene unclear. The ends were cut back, 0 bases at V and 8 bases at J, with 5 bases in the middle. The CDR3 loop spans 13 amino acids. Germline assignment: CDR1 SEHNR and CDR2 FQNEAQ (reference sequence). The CDR3 spells CASSLATDSPLHF. DNA of the CDR3: TGTGCCAGCAGCTTAGCGACGGATTCACCCCTCCACTTT.

This clonotype has at least ten counts. The rearrangement links TRBV10-3 to TRBJ1-5; no firm D call. Deletions cut 4 bases from V and 4 bases from J, with 5 bases between. This CDR3 is built from 12 residues. Germline values: CDR1 ENHRY, CDR2 SYGVKD. The CDR3 DNA reads as TGTGCCATCAGTGGTACTAATCAGCCCCAGCATTTT. Translating it yields CAISGTNQPQHF.